The clone carrying this T cell receptor beta chain was detected many times. Its antigen remains unknown. In germline, CDR1 is SGDLS, CDR2 YYNGEE. This CDR3 is built from 11 residues. V shed 2 bases and J shed 10 bases, with 7 bases lying between them. The data derive from a study of response to subunit inactivated influenza vaccine. Study results and caveats: That few new T cells are recruited by each seasonal influenza vaccination was the authors' suggestion.

One entry per CDR3 protein results from TCRdb running MiXCR on the RT-PCR reads. The profile shows hundreds of thousands of distinct CDR3 sequences, roughly 10% of them singletons. The chain is built from TRBV9 and TRBJ2-1; the D gene is possibly TRBD2 (5 bases). Specimen: PBMCs from blood, collected on the day of vaccination. The receptor comes from a man in his fifties or sixties who received an inactivated influenza vaccine. This CDR3 reads CASSVGGEQFF. For the CDR3, the DNA is TGTGCCAGCAGCGTCGGAGGCGAGCAGTTCTTC.